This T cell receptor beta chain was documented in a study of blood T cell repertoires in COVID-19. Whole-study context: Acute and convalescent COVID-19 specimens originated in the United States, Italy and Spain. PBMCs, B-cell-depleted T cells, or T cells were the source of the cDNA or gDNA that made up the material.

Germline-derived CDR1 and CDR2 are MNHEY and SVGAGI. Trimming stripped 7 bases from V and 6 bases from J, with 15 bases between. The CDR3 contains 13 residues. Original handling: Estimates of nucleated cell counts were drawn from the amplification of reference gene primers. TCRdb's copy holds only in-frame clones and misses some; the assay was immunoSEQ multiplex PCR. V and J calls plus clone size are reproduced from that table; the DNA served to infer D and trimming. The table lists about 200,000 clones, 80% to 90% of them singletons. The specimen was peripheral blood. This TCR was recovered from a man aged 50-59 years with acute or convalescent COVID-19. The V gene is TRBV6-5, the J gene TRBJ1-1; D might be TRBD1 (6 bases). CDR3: CASNYRVHAEAFF. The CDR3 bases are TGTGCCAGCAACTACAGGGTCCACGCTGAAGCTTTCTTT.